What follows are 2 T cell receptor beta chains derived from one specimen sequenced in a study of blood T cell repertoires in COVID-19. The table came from immunoSEQ multiplex PCR; TCRdb's copy has only in-frame clones and leaves some out. The table records hundreds of thousands of clones, roughly 86% of them present only once. The sequenced material came from PBMCs or T cells enriched from blood (not recorded which). These receptors all come from a woman aged 25 to 45 with acute COVID-19.

The chain recombines TRBV7-6 with TRBJ2-5; D may be TRBD2 (6 bases). Trimming took 6 bases from V and 5 from J, leaving 25 bases between them. This CDR3 has 17 residues. Germline V gene data show CDR1 as SGHVS and CDR2 as FNYEAQ. DNA for the CDR3: TGTGCCAGCAGTTACTCCGGAGGGACCACAGCAACGGAGACCCAGTACTTC. This encodes CASSYSGGTTATETQYF.

The V call is TRBV27, the J call TRBJ1-2; D is perhaps TRBD1 (6 bases). Trimming took off 7 bases at V and 0 bases at J, with 12 bases between the two ends. Germline CDR1 and CDR2: MNHEY and SMNVEV (reference sequence). The CDR3 spans 14 residues. CDR3 nucleotide sequence: TGTGCCAGCACCCCGACAGGAGCTAACTATGGCTACACCTTC. Amino acid sequence: CASTPTGANYGYTF.